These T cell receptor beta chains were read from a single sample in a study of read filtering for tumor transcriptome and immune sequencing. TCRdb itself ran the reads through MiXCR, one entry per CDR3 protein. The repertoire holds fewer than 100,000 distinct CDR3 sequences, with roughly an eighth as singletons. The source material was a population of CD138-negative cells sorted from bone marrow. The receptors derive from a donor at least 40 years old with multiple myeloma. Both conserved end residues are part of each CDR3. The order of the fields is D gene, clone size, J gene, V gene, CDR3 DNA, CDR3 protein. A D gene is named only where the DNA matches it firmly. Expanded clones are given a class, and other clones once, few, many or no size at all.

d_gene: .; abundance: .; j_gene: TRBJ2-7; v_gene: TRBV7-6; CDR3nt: TGTGCCAGCAGCTCCTCCGTGATAGGGGCGGTCGGCGAGCAGTACTTC; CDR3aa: CASSSSVIGAVGEQYF
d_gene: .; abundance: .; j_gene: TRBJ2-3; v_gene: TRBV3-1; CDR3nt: TGTGCCAGCAGCCCCCGGGCCCTGGGCACAGATAAGCAGTATTTT; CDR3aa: CASSPRALGTDKQYF
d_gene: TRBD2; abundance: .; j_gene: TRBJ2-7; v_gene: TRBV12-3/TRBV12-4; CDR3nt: TGTGCCAGCACTCCCCCGGGACTAGCGGGTCACGAGCAGTACTTC; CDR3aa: CASTPPGLAGHEQYF
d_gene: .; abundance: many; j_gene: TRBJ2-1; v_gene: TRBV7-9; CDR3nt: TGTGCCAGCAGCTTAGCTGCTGGGGGGGCATACTCCTACAATGAGCAGTTCTTC; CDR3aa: CASSLAAGGAYSYNEQFF
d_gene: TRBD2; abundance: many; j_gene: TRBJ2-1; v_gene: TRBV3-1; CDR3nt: TGTGCCAGCAGCCAAGCAGAGCGGGAGTCCCCCTACAATGAGCAGTTCTTC; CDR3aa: CASSQAERESPYNEQFF
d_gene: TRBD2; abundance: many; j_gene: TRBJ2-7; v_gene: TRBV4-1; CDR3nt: TGCGCCAGCAGCCACCCTACCGGGACTAGCGGGAGTGAGCAGTACTTC; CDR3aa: CASSHPTGTSGSEQYF
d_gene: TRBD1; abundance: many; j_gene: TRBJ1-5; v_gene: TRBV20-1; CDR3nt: TGCAGTGCTAGATGGACAGGGGGCTTTTCTCAGCCCCAGCATTTT; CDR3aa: CSARWTGGFSQPQHF
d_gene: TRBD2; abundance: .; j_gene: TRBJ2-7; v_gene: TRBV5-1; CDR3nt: TGCGCCAGCAGCCCCGGGACTAGCGGCTACGAGCAGTGCTTC; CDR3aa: CASSPGTSGYEQCF
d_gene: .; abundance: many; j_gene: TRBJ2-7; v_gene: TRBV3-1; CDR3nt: TGTGCCAGCAGCCCTGGAACCGGGGAGCAGGAGCAGTACTTC; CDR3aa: CASSPGTGEQEQYF
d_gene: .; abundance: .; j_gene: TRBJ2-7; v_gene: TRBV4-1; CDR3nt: TGCGCCAGCGGCCAAGTTGGTCGAGGGCCTCACGAGCAGTACTTC; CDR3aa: CASGQVGRGPHEQYF
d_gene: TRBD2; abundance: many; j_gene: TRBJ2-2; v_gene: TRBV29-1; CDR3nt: TGCAGCGTTCGGCGGGAGCAGGGCGGGGAGCTGTTTTTT; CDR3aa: CSVRREQGGELFF
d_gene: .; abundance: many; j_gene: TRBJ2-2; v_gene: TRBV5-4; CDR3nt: TGTGCCAGCAGCCTGGGGAGTGTTCACACCGGGGAGCTGTTTTTT; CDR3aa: CASSLGSVHTGELFF
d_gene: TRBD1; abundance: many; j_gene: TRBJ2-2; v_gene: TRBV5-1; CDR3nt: TGCGCCAGCAGCTCGTCAACAGGGGGAGCGAACACCGGGGAGCTGTTTTTT; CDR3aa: CASSSSTGGANTGELFF
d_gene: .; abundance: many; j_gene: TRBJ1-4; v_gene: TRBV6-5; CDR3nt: TGTGCCAGCAGTTACTCTTATGGGATAGATGAAAAACTGTTTTTT; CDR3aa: CASSYSYGIDEKLFF
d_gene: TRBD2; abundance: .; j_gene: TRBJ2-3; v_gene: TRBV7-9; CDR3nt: TGTGCCAGCAGCGCCGGGACTAGCGGTTATACGCAGTATTTT; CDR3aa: CASSAGTSGYTQYF
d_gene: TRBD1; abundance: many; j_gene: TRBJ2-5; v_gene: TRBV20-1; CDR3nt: TGCAGTGCTAGAGCGACAGGGGTCGGCGAGACCCAGTACTTC; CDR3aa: CSARATGVGETQYF
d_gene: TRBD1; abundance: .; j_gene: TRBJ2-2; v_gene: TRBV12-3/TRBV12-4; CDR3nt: TGTGCCAGCAGGGGACAGGGGGAAACCGGGGAGCTGTTTTTT; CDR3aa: CASRGQGETGELFF
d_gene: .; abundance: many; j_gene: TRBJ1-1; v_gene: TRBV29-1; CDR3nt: TGCAGCGTTCGGTGGTCTGGCACTGAAGCTTTCTTT; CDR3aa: CSVRWSGTEAFF
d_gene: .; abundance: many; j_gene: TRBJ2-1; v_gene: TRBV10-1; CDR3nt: TGCGCCACAAGCGGCCCCTACAATGAGCAGTTCTTC; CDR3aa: CATSGPYNEQFF
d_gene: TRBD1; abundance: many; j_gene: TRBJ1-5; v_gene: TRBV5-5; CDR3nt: TGTGCCAGCAGCCCGGGACAGGGGGTCTTCAATCAGCCCCAGCATTTT; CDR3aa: CASSPGQGVFNQPQHF
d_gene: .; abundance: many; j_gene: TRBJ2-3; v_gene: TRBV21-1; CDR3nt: TGTGCCAGCAGCAAACTTGCCAAAAGTAGCGCAGATACGCAGTATTTT; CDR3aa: CASSKLAKSSADTQYF
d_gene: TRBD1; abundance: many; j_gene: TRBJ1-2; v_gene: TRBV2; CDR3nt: TGTGCCAGCAGTCTGCTCCGGGACAGTTTTAGCTATGGCTACACCTTC; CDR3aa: CASSLLRDSFSYGYTF
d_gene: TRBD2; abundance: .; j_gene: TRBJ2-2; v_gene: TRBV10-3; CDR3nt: TGTGCCATCAGCAGCGGGAGCGCCGGGGAGCTGTTTTTT; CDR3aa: CAISSGSAGELFF
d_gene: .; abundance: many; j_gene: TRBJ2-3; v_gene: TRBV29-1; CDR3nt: TGCAGCGTTGAAGAGAACGGAGATACGCAGTATTTT; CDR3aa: CSVEENGDTQYF
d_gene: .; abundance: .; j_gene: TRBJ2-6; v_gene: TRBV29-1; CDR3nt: TGTAGCGTTGATCAGGGAGCTGGGGCCAACGACCTGACTTTC; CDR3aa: CSVDQGAGANDLTF
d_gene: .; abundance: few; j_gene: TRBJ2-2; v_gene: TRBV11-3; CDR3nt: TGTGCCAGCAGCTTAGTGCCGGGACGGCTCTCGAGCGGGGAGCTGTTTTTT; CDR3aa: CASSLVPGRLSSGELFF
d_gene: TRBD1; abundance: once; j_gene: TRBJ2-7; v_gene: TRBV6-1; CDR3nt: TGTGCCAGCAGTGGGGACAGGGCTGGAGAGCAGTACTTC; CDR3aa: CASSGDRAGEQYF
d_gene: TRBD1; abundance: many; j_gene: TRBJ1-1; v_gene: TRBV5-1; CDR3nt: TGCGCCAGCAGCTGGAACACCGGGACAGGGGTAACCACTGAAGCTTTCTTT; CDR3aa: CASSWNTGTGVTTEAFF
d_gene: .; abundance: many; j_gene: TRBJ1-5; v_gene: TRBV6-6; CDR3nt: TGTGCCAGCAGGGAGACGGTTGAGGGGCCCCAGCATTTT; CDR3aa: CASRETVEGPQHF
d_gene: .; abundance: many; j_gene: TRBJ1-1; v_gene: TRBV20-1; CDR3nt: TGCAGTGCTAGATACGGGGACGCTTTCTTT; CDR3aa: CSARYGDAFF
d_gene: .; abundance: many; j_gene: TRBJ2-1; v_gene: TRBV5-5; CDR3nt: TGTGCCAGCAGCTTGAATGAACTTTTGGAGCAGTTCTTC; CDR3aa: CASSLNELLEQFF
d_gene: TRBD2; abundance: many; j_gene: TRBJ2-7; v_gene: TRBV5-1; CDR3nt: TGCGCCAGCAGCTCCCCTAGCGGGAGCTACGAGCAGTACTTC; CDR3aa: CASSSPSGSYEQYF
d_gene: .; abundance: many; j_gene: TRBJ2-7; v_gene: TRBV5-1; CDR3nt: TGCGCCAGCCGGCCCCTTCAGGGAGGATACGAGCAGTACTTC; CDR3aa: CASRPLQGGYEQYF
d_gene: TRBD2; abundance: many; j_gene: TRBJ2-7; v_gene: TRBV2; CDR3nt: TGTGCCAGCAACCCCACTAGCGGGAGGGCCCACGAGCAGTACTTC; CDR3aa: CASNPTSGRAHEQYF
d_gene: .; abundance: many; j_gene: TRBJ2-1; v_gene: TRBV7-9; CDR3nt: TGTGCCAGCAGCTTAGGATCGGGAGCCCACAATGAGCAGTTCTTC; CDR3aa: CASSLGSGAHNEQFF
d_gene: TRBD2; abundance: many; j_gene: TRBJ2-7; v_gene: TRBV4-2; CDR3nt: TGTGCCAGCAGCGCTTCGGGGCGCCCTGGGGGGGAAGAGTACTTC; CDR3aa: CASSASGRPGGEEYF
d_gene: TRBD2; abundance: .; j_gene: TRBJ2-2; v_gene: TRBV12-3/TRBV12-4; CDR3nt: TGTGCCAGCAGTCCACCGGTAGCGGGAGCCACCGGGGAGCTGTTTTTT; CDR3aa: CASSPPVAGATGELFF